The next 23 T cell receptor beta chains were all read from a single sample in a study of blood T cell repertoires in COVID-19. TCRdb's table, derived via immunoSEQ multiplex PCR, lists solely in-frame clones and lacks some. The table lists over 200,000 clones, around 90% of them singletons. Sequencing was performed on PBMCs or T cells enriched from blood (not recorded which). The receptors derive from a man aged 25 to 40 who had recovered from COVID-19.

The chain recombines TRBV18 with TRBJ2-7, with 7 bases aligning to TRBD1. The CDR3 has 13 residues. The ends lost 4 bases at V and 6 bases at J; junction bases unmatched: 6. The V gene's germline CDR1 is KGHSH and CDR2 LQKENI. The DNA for the CDR3 is TGTGCCAGCTCACAGGGGGCATTGGGCGAGCAGTACTTC. Amino acids: CASSQGALGEQYF. The variable domain in full, with the rest retrieved from reference TRBV18 and TRBJ2-7, is NAGVMQNPRHLVRRRGQEARLRCSPMKGHSHVYWYRQLPEEGLKFMVYLQKENIIDESGMPKERFSAEFPKEGPSILRIQQVVRGDSAAYFCASSQGALGEQYFGPGTRLTVT.

The chain uses TRBV6-5 and TRBJ2-3, with 7 bases aligning to TRBD2. Per the germline V gene, CDR1 is MNHEY and CDR2 is SVGAGI. The V segment lost 0 bases and the J segment 4 bases; nucleotides outside the gene matches: 1. The CDR3 runs to 14 residues. The CDR3 sequence: CASSYSTSSDTQYF. The CDR3 coding sequence is TGTGCCAGCAGTTACTCGACTAGCTCAGATACGCAGTATTTT.

This chain connects TRBV29-1 to TRBJ1-2, with 9 bases identical to TRBD1. From germline, CDR1 is SQVTM and CDR2 ANQGSEA. CDR3 length: 16 amino acids. The trim removed 6 bases at V and 4 bases at J, leaving 15 bases unmatched. The CDR3 region is CSVPVPGQGSVYGYTF. The CDR3, as DNA: TGCAGCGTCCCCGTCCCGGGACAGGGTTCAGTCTATGGCTACACCTTC.

The chain links TRBV2 to TRBJ1-2; TRBD1 aligns across 7 bases. Germline loops: CDR1 SNHLY, CDR2 FYNNEI. The CDR3 covers 14 residues. V gave up 5 bases and J gave up 5 bases; unmatched junction bases: 8. The CDR3 here is CASSTTGQIYGYTF. The CDR3 DNA is TGTGCCAGCAGTACTACGGGACAGATTTATGGCTACACCTTC.

The rearrangement links TRBV10-3 to TRBJ1-2; 9 bases match TRBD1. This CDR3 region has 15 residues. Germline V lookup: CDR1 ENHRY, CDR2 SYGVKD. The V and J ends lost 4 bases and 1 base, in that order; junction bases with no gene match: 4. The CDR3 protein is CAISAGTGSNYGYTF. CDR3 in DNA: TGTGCCATCAGTGCCGGGACAGGGAGTAACTATGGCTACACCTTC.

The chain links TRBV10-1 to TRBJ1-1; D not certain. Trimming took off 4 bases at V and 2 bases at J, with 8 bases between the two ends. Germline CDR1 WNHNN, CDR2 SYGVQD (reference sequence). The CDR3 runs to 13 residues. The CDR3, as DNA: TGCGCCAGCAGTGCGCAGGTCAACACTGAAGCTTTCTTT. Protein: CASSAQVNTEAFF.

The chain is built from TRBV11-3 and TRBJ2-1; possible D gene TRBD1, 6 bases. In germline, CDR1 is SGHNT, CDR2 YENEEA. The CDR3 is made up of 16 amino acids. V shed 0 bases and J shed 1 base, with 10 bases lying between them. The DNA for the CDR3 is TGTGCCAGCAGCTTAGAAGCAGGGGCTTCCTACAATGAGCAGTTCTTC. As protein: CASSLEAGASYNEQFF.

The chain carries TRBV7-9 and TRBJ1-4; tentative D call: TRBD1 (6 bases). Trimming stripped 4 bases from V and 6 bases from J, with 15 bases between. Germline V lookup: CDR1 SEHNR, CDR2 FQNEAQ (reference sequence). There are 15 residues in the CDR3. The CDR3 region has the DNA TGTGCCAGCAGCTCACGAGGGGGATGGGATGAAAAACTGTTTTTT. Encoded protein: CASSSRGGWDEKLFF.

The chain recombines TRBV5-1 with TRBJ1-5; a weak D match, TRBD1 (6 bases). V lost 4 bases and J lost 0, with 14 bases in between. The CDR3 runs 16 residues. Germline lookup yields CDR1 SGHRS and CDR2 YFSETQ. CDR3 DNA: TGCGCCAGCAGCCCGGACAGTGGAGCTAGCAATCAGCCCCAGCATTTT. This sequence encodes CASSPDSGASNQPQHF.

This clone was seen more than once but under ten times. The V and J genes are TRBV6-5 and TRBJ2-7; 11 positions agree with TRBD1. Germline loops: CDR1 MNHEY, CDR2 SVGAGI. V lost 0 bases and J lost 4; bases outside the gene matches: 5. The CDR3 consists of 16 residues. CDR3 in amino acids: CASSYSRTGGGYEQYF. In DNA form, the CDR3 reads TGTGCCAGCAGTTACTCGCGGACAGGGGGCGGGTACGAGCAGTACTTC.

V is TRBV29-1 and J is TRBJ2-7, with a possible D match to TRBD2 (6 bases). The germline V and J ends were trimmed by 7 bases and 6 bases, with 25 bases remaining between them. The germline V gene has CDR1 SQVTM and CDR2 ANQGSEA. The CDR3 is made up of 15 amino acids. Written as DNA, the CDR3 is TGCAGCGGGAGGGGAGCCCAGGAGGGATCTGTCGAGCAGTACTTC. It is translated as CSGRGAQEGSVEQYF.

The chain recombines TRBV7-7 with TRBJ2-1, with 12 positions matching TRBD2. The J segment lost 13 bases and the V segment lost 5 bases, leaving 6 bases of the junction unmatched. The CDR3 covers 13 residues. In germline, CDR1 is SSHAT, CDR2 FNYEAQ (reference sequence). CDR3 DNA: TGTGCCAGCAGCGAGGGGACTAGCGGGTTACAGTTCTTC. Translating it yields CASSEGTSGLQFF.

The chain joins TRBV27 to TRBJ1-1; TRBD1 is a possible D gene (6 bases). V lost 1 base and J lost 5, with 11 bases in between. The germline CDR1 and CDR2 sequences are MNHEY and SMNVEV (reference sequence). This CDR3 is 14 amino acids long. The CDR3: CASSLFPGATEAFF. The CDR3 DNA is TGTGCCAGCAGTTTATTCCCAGGGGCGACTGAAGCTTTCTTT.

The CDR3 here is CASKSTGGNTEAFF. The CDR3 region has the DNA TGTGCCAGCAAATCGACAGGGGGGAACACTGAAGCTTTCTTT. The gene calls are TRBV5-4 and TRBJ1-1; 9 nucleotides align to TRBD1. CDR3 length: 14 residues. The V and J ends lost 6 bases and 1 base, in that order; junction bases with no gene match: 4. Germline V gene data show CDR1 as SGHNT and CDR2 as YYREEE (reference sequence).

The chain links TRBV7-6 to TRBJ2-3; tentatively, D is TRBD1 (5 bases). The CDR3 is 17 residues long. Per germline, CDR1 SGHVS and CDR2 FNYEAQ. V was shortened by 3 bases and J by 2 bases, with 18 bases between the two germline ends. DNA of the CDR3: TGTGCCAGCAGCTTGGTTGCGCCGGCAGGGATCACAGATACGCAGTATTTT. Its protein product is CASSLVAPAGITDTQYF.

The rearrangement joins TRBV18 to TRBJ1-2; D remains unclear. CDR1 is KGHSH and CDR2 is LQKENI in the germline V gene. V lost 3 bases and J lost 8, with 13 bases in between. The CDR3 sequence is 13 residues long. DNA for the CDR3: TGTGCCAGCTCACCGGGCAGGTCCCCCGGCTACACCTTC. This gives the protein CASSPGRSPGYTF.

The chain couples TRBV3-1 (or the pseudogene TRBV3-2) to TRBJ1-1, with TRBD1 as a possible D gene (6 bases). Germline V gene lookup returns CDR1 LGHDT and CDR2 YNNKEL (reference sequence). The CDR3 spans 14 residues. The V end was cut by 5 bases, the J end by 8 bases, with 18 bases between. Here the CDR3 DNA reads TGTGCCAGCAGCGATGGGCCTGGGGGGGGCGAAGCTTTCTTT. This sequence encodes CASSDGPGGGEAFF.

CDR3 coding DNA: TGTGCCAGCAGCTTCAATAGCGGGAGGAACACAGATACGCAGTATTTT. As protein: CASSFNSGRNTDTQYF. This chain connects TRBV7-6 to TRBJ2-3; 10 nucleotides align to TRBD2. Per the germline V gene, CDR1 is SGHVS and CDR2 is FNYEAQ. This CDR3 is 16 amino acids long. J was trimmed by 2 bases and V by 3 bases; bases with no gene match: 5.

The chain carries TRBV30 and TRBJ2-6; possibly TRBD2 for D (6 bases). Germline V gene sequence: CDR1 GTSNPN, CDR2 SVGIG (reference sequence). V shed 4 bases and J shed 0 bases, with 25 bases lying between them. The CDR3 loop spans 20 amino acids. Written as DNA, the CDR3 is TGTGCCTGGAACCCCGGGAGTTCGGGCAGCCCAGCCTCTGGGGCCAACGTCCTGACTTTC. Protein sequence: CAWNPGSSGSPASGANVLTF.

The chain carries TRBV2 and TRBJ1-5; maybe TRBD1 (5 bases). This CDR3 is built from 14 residues. Trimming removed 4 bases from V and 0 bases from J, with 7 bases in between. Germline CDR1 is SNHLY and CDR2 is FYNNEI. As DNA, the CDR3 is TGTGCCAGCAGTGGGACACTTAGCAATCAGCCCCAGCATTTT. Translated, it gives CASSGTLSNQPQHF.

The chain joins TRBV3-1 (or the pseudogene TRBV3-2) to TRBJ1-2, with D possibly TRBD1 on 5 matching bases. The germline CDR1 and CDR2 sequences are LGHDT and YNNKEL (reference sequence). Trimming took off 1 base at V and 8 bases at J, with 14 bases between the two ends. This CDR3 spans 14 amino acids. The CDR3 sequence is CASSQASGASGYTF. The CDR3 DNA sequence: TGTGCCAGCAGCCAAGCCTCTGGGGCGAGCGGCTACACCTTC.

The V call is TRBV5-1, the J call TRBJ1-2; perhaps TRBD1 as D (5 bases). This CDR3 spans 15 amino acids. The germline V gene encodes CDR1 SGHRS and CDR2 YFSETQ. Trimming cost V 3 bases and J 8 bases, with 20 bases left between them. CDR3 sequence: CASSWGVGPGVGYTF. In DNA, the CDR3 is TGCGCCAGCAGCTGGGGGGTCGGACCTGGGGTAGGCTACACCTTC.

V is TRBV7-8 and J is TRBJ2-2; TRBD2 matches 7 bases. Germline loops: CDR1 SGHVS, CDR2 FQNEAQ. The ends lost 5 bases at V and 4 bases at J; junction bases unmatched: 4. This CDR3 has 14 residues. CDR3 sequence reads: CASSGLAATGELFF. CDR3 sequence (DNA): TGTGCCAGCAGCGGGCTAGCGGCCACCGGGGAGCTGTTTTTT. Complete variable domain (other parts from reference TRBV7-8 and TRBJ2-2): GAGVSQSPRYKVAKRGQDVALRCDPISGHVSLFWYQQALGQGPEFLTYFQNEAQLDKSGLPSDRFFAERPEGSVSTLKIQRTQQEDSAVYLCASSGLAATGELFFGEGSRLTVL.